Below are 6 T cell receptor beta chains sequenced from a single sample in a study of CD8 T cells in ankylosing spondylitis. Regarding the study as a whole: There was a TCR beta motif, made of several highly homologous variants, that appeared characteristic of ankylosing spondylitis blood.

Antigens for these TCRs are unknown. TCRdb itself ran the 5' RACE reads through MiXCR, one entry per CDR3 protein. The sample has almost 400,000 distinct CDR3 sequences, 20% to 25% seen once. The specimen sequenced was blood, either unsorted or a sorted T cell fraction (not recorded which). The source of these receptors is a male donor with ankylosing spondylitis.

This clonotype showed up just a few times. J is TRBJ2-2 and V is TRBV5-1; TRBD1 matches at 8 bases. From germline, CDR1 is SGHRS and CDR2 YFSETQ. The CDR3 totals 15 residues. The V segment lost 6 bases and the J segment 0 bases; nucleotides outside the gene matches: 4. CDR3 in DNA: TGCGCCAGCACTAGGGACAGGCCGAACACCGGGGAGCTGTTTTTT. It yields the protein CASTRDRPNTGELFF. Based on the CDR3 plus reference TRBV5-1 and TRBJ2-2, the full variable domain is KAGVTQTPRYLIKTRGQQVTLSCSPISGHRSVSWYQQTPGQGLQFLFEYFSETQRNKGNFPGRFSGRQFSNSRSEMNVSTLELGDSALYLCASTRDRPNTGELFFGEGSRLTVL.

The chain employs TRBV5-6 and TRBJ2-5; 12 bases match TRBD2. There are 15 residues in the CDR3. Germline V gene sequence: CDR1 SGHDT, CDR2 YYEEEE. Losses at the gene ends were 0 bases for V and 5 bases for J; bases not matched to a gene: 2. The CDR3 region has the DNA TGTGCCAGCAGCTTGGGACTAGCGGGAGAGGAGACCCAGTACTTC. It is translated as CASSLGLAGEETQYF.

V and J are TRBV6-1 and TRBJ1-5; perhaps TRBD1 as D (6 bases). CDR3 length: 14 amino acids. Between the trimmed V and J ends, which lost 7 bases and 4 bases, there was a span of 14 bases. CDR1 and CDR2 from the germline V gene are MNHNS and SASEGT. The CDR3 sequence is CASIPRGSNQPQHF. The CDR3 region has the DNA TGTGCCAGCATTCCCAGGGGATCAAATCAGCCCCAGCATTTT.

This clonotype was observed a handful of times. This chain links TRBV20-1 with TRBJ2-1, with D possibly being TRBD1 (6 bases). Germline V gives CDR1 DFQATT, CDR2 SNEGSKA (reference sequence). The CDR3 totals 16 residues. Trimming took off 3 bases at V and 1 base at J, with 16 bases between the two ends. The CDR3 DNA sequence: TGCAGTGCTAGTGGAACGGACAGCAATTCCTACAATGAGCAGTTCTTC. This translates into CSASGTDSNSYNEQFF.

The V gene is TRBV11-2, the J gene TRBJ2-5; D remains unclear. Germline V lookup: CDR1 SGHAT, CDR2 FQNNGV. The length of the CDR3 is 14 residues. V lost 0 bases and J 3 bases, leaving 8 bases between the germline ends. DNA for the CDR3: TGTGCCAGCAGCTTAGAGAGGTCAGAAGAGACCCAGTACTTC. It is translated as CASSLERSEETQYF.

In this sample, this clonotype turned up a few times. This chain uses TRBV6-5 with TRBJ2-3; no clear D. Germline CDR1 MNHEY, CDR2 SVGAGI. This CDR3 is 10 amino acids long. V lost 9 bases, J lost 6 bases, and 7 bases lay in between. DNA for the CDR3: TGTGCCAGAACCTGGGATACGCAGTATTTT. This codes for CARTWDTQYF.